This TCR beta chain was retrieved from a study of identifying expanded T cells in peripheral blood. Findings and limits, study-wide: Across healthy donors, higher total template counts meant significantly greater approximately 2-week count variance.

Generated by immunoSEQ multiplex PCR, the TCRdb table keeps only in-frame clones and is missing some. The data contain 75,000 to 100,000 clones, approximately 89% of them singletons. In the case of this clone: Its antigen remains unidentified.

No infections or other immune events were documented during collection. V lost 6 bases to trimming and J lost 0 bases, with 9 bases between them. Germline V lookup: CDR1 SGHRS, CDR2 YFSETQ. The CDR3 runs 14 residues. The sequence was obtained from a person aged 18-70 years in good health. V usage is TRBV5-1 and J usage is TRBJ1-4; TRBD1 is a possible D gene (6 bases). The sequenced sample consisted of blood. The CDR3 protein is CASTQGPTNEKLFF. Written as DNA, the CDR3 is TGCGCCAGCACGCAGGGGCCAACTAATGAAAAACTGTTTTTT.